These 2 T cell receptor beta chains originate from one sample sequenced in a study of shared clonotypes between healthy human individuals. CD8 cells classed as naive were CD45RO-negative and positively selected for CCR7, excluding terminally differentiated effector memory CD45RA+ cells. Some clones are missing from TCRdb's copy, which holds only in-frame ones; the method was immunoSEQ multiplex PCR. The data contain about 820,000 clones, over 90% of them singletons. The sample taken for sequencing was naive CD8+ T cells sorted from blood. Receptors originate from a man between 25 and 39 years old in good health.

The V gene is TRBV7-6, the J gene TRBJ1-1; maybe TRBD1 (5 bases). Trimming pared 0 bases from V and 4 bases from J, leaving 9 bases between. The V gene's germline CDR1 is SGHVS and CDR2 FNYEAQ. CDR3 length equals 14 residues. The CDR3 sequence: CASSLAQGGTEAFF. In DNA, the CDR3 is TGTGCCAGCAGCTTAGCGCAGGGCGGCACTGAAGCTTTCTTT.

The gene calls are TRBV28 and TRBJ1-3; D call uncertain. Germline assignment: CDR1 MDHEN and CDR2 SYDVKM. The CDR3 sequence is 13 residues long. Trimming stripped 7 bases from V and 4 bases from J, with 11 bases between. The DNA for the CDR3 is TGTGCCAGCACCGATGCGGCGGGAAACACCATATATTTT. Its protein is CASTDAAGNTIYF.